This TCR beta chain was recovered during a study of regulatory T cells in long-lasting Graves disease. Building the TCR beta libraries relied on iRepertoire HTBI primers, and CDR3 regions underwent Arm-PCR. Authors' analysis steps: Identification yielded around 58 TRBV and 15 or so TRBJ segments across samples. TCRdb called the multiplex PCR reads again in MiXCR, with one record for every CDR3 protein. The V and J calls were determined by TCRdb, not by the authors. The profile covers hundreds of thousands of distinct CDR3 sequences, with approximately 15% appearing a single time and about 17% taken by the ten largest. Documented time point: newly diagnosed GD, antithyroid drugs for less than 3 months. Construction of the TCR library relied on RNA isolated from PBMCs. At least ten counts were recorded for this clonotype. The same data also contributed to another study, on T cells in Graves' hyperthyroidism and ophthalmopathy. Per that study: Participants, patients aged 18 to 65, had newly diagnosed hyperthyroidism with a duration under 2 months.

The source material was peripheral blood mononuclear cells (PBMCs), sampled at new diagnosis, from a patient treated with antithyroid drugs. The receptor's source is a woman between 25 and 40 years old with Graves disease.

CDR3 residues: CASSLGFTGQRNYGYTF. The CDR3 region has the DNA TGCGCCAGCAGCTTGGGGTTCACGGGACAGCGAAACTATGGCTACACCTTC. The rearrangement joins TRBV5-1 to TRBJ1-2, with 7 bases matching TRBD1. With V trimmed by 0 bases and J by 2 bases, 10 bases remained unmatched. CDR1 and CDR2 from the germline V gene are SGHRS and YFSETQ. There are 17 residues in the CDR3.